Presented here are 21 T cell receptor beta chains from one specimen sequenced in a study of T cell changes during pregnancy in multiple sclerosis. Sequencing was performed with immunoSEQ multiplex PCR; in TCRdb, only in-frame clones are kept and a portion is missing. The table shows 70,000 or so clones, with about nine tenths occurring only once. This specimen was peripheral blood, taken in the third trimester of pregnancy. The receptors derive from a female donor with multiple sclerosis, enrolled in a pregnancy study.

The DNA of the CDR3 is TGTGCCAGTAGTACTGGACAGGGGGTGGCTGAGCAGTTCTTC. Translation: CASSTGQGVAEQFF. This chain connects TRBV19 to TRBJ2-1; 10 bases line up with TRBD1. CDR1 and CDR2 (germline): LNHDA, SQIVND (reference sequence). The CDR3 runs 14 residues. After removal of 4 bases from V and 9 bases from J, the junction contained 6 bases not matched to a gene.

The chain uses TRBV7-2 and TRBJ2-3, with 9 bases that match TRBD1. The CDR3 consists of 12 residues. V lost 6 bases, J lost 10 bases, and 5 bases stayed unmatched. Germline values: CDR1 SGHTA, CDR2 FQGNSA. Here the CDR3 reads CASSLGQGSQYF. The CDR3, as DNA: TGTGCCAGCAGTCTCGGACAGGGGTCGCAGTATTTT.

The chain has TRBV4-1 and TRBJ2-5; D is perhaps TRBD2 (6 bases). Germline V lookup: CDR1 MGHRA, CDR2 YSYEKL. Between the trimmed V and J ends, which lost 4 bases and 7 bases, there was a span of 19 bases. The CDR3 totals 15 residues. In DNA, the CDR3 is TGCGCCAGCAGCCCCTTAAGCGGGCTACAAAGGACCCAGTACTTC. As protein: CASSPLSGLQRTQYF.

The chain's CDR3 is CASSRRTNSNQPQHF. CDR3 DNA: TGTGCCAGCAGTCGAAGGACAAATAGCAATCAGCCCCAGCATTTT. The chain recombines TRBV27 with TRBJ1-5, with D maybe TRBD1 (5 bases). From germline, CDR1 is MNHEY and CDR2 SMNVEV (reference sequence). V shed 5 bases and J shed 0 bases, with 11 bases lying between them. The CDR3 sequence is 15 residues long.

The rearrangement uses TRBV5-4 and TRBJ2-7; 15 bases match TRBD2. After removal of 4 bases from V and 9 bases from J, the junction contained 5 bases not matched to a gene. CDR3 size: 14 residues. The germline CDR1 and CDR2 sequences are SGHNT and YYREEE (reference sequence). This CDR3 is CASSRRTSGGVQYF. For the CDR3, the DNA is TGTGCCAGCAGCCGGAGGACTAGCGGGGGGGTGCAGTACTTC. Combining the CDR3 with reference TRBV5-4 and TRBJ2-7 gives the whole variable domain ETGVTQSPTHLIKTRGQQVTLRCSSQSGHNTVSWYQQALGQGPQFIFQYYREEENGRGNFPPRFSGLQFPNYSSELNVNALELDDSALYLCASSRRTSGGVQYFGPGTRLTVT.

The V gene is TRBV9, the J gene TRBJ2-1; D is ambiguous. CDR1 SGDLS and CDR2 YYNGEE come from the germline V gene. There are 16 residues in the CDR3. Trimming stripped 0 bases from V and 6 bases from J, with 16 bases between. This CDR3 is CASSVVAAFTSNEQFF. CDR3 sequence (DNA): TGTGCCAGCAGCGTAGTAGCAGCGTTTACGTCCAATGAGCAGTTCTTC.

The chain couples TRBV5-6 to TRBJ2-7; D gene uncertain. In germline, CDR1 is SGHDT, CDR2 YYEEEE. CDR3 length: 11 amino acids. Trimming removed 5 bases from V and 7 bases from J, with 10 bases in between. Written as DNA, the CDR3 is TGTGCCAGCAGTCAGGCTGGGGAGCAGTACTTC. Protein sequence: CASSQAGEQYF.

This clone was counted only a few times. The chain employs TRBV27 and TRBJ2-3; TRBD2 is a possible D gene (5 bases). In germline, CDR1 is MNHEY, CDR2 SMNVEV (reference sequence). V was trimmed by 6 bases and J by 2 bases, leaving 12 bases between them. The CDR3 is 14 amino acids. The CDR3 here is CASRWTPDTDTQYF. The CDR3 DNA reads as TGTGCCAGCAGATGGACTCCCGACACAGATACGCAGTATTTT.

This chain joins TRBV29-1 and TRBJ1-2; 9 nucleotides match TRBD1. With V trimmed by 4 bases and J by 2 bases, 2 bases remained unmatched. Germline CDR1 is SQVTM and CDR2 is ANQGSEA. CDR3 length: 13 amino acids. The CDR3, as DNA: TGCAGCGTTGGGGACAGGGAAAACTATGGCTACACCTTC. Its protein product is CSVGDRENYGYTF.

This clone showed up just a few times. The rearrangement links TRBV5-5 to TRBJ1-5, with TRBD1 as a possible D gene (6 bases). Trimming cost V 1 base and J 5 bases, with 7 bases left between them. The length of the CDR3 is 13 residues. Germline V CDR1 and CDR2: SGHKS, YYEKEE (reference sequence). CDR3 nucleotide sequence: TGTGCCAGCAGCTTGCAGGGGTATCAGCCCCAGCATTTT. Its translation: CASSLQGYQPQHF. The whole variable domain, remainder taken from reference TRBV5-5 and TRBJ1-5, is DAGVTQSPTHLIKTRGQQVTLRCSPISGHKSVSWYQQVLGQGPQFIFQYYEKEERGRGNFPDRFSARQFPNYSSELNVNALLLGDSALYLCASSLQGYQPQHFGDGTRLSIL.

The chain carries TRBV2 and TRBJ2-7; 12 positions agree with TRBD2. The ends lost 5 bases at V and 4 bases at J; junction bases unmatched: 3. This CDR3 has 14 residues. Per germline, CDR1 SNHLY and CDR2 FYNNEI. The CDR3 sequence is CASSLAGGRYEQYF. The CDR3 DNA sequence: TGTGCCAGCAGTCTAGCGGGGGGGCGGTACGAGCAGTACTTC.

This clone was recorded once. The conserved phenylalanine or tryptophan is not found at the CDR3 terminus, so this likely reflects a read error. The V gene is TRBV6-5, the J gene TRBJ1-6, with D perhaps matching TRBD1 (6 bases). Trimming took 6 bases from V and 8 from J, leaving 14 bases between them. This CDR3 region has 14 residues. The V gene's germline CDR1 is MNHEY and CDR2 SVGAGI. This chain's CDR3 is CASSRQVPYSPLHL. The CDR3 bases are TGTGCCAGCAGCCGACAGGTGCCCTATTCACCCCTCCACCTT.

This sequence joins TRBV7-8 and TRBJ2-1; a weak D match, TRBD2 (6 bases). The CDR3 consists of 15 residues. The germline V and J ends were trimmed by 5 bases and 0 bases, with 11 bases remaining between them. Per the germline V gene, CDR1 is SGHVS and CDR2 is FQNEAQ. The CDR3 region has the DNA TGTGCCAGCAGCAGAGGAGGGAGCTCCTACAATGAGCAGTTCTTC. This translates into CASSRGGSSYNEQFF.

V gene TRBV5-8 combines with J gene TRBJ2-5; 10 bases match TRBD1. The length of the CDR3 is 15 residues. Germline V gene sequence: CDR1 SGHTS, CDR2 YDEGEE. With 3 bases clipped from V and 5 bases from J, the junction kept 7 bases outside the gene matches. As DNA, the CDR3 is TGTGCCAGCAGCTGGGGGACAGGGGCGGCGGAGACCCAGTACTTC. Amino acid sequence: CASSWGTGAAETQYF.

This clone was counted once. This chain joins TRBV6-1 and TRBJ1-2, with a weak D call TRBD1 (6 bases). This CDR3 spans 14 amino acids. V was shortened by 1 base and J by 7 bases, with 13 bases between the two germline ends. Germline CDR1 is MNHNS and CDR2 is SASEGT. In DNA, the CDR3 is TGTGCCAGCAGTGAAGGTTCAGGGGTGACTGGCTACACCTTC. Residues: CASSEGSGVTGYTF.

This clone was counted once. The chain combines TRBV21-1 with TRBJ2-7; the table's D call of TRBD2 was not tested on the DNA. TRBV21-1 is given as a pseudogene. CDR3 length: 10 amino acids. CDR3 DNA: TGTGCCAGCAGCAGTCGGTCTCTGTACTTC. Protein: CASSSRSLYF.

The chain employs TRBV6-1 and TRBJ1-2, with a possible D match to TRBD1 (6 bases). The CDR3 covers 13 residues. The germline CDR1 and CDR2 sequences are MNHNS and SASEGT. The V end lost 9 bases, the J end lost 7 bases, and 18 bases lay between the germline ends. The CDR3: CASTRQVFFGYTF. Written as DNA, the CDR3 is TGTGCCAGTACAAGACAGGTTTTTTTTGGCTACACCTTC.

This chain uses TRBV14 with TRBJ2-7; D call uncertain. From germline, CDR1 is SGHDN and CDR2 FVKESK. The CDR3 totals 13 residues. V lost 5 bases to trimming and J lost 0 bases, with 8 bases between them. CDR3 sequence (DNA): TGTGCCAGCAGCTTCGGTCTCTCCTACGAGCAGTACTTC. Protein sequence: CASSFGLSYEQYF.

V and J are TRBV18 and TRBJ1-1; the D is unclear. Germline-derived CDR1 and CDR2 are KGHSH and LQKENI. CDR3 length: 14 residues. V was shortened by 3 bases and J by 0 bases, with 8 bases between the two germline ends. This CDR3 reads CASSPLALNTEAFF. The CDR3 bases are TGTGCCAGCTCACCTCTGGCCTTGAACACTGAAGCTTTCTTT.

The chain carries TRBV2 and TRBJ1-2; TRBD1 agrees at 9 bases. The CDR3 has 14 residues. The junction had 8 bases not matched to a gene; V was cut back by 6 bases and J by 6 bases. Germline assignment: CDR1 SNHLY and CDR2 FYNNEI. The CDR3 reads CASRGQGISNGYTF. The CDR3 DNA sequence: TGTGCCAGCAGAGGACAGGGGATTTCGAATGGCTACACCTTC. The whole variable domain, remainder taken from reference TRBV2 and TRBJ1-2, is EPEVTQTPSHQVTQMGQEVILRCVPISNHLYFYWYRQILGQKVEFLVSFYNNEISEKSEIFDDQFSVERPDGSNFTLKIRSTKLEDSAMYFCASRGQGISNGYTFGSGTRLTVV.

The chain uses TRBV6-1 and TRBJ2-7; D is perhaps TRBD1 (6 bases). Trimming cost V 8 bases and J 0 bases, with 8 bases left between them. The CDR3 runs to 12 residues. The germline V gene encodes CDR1 MNHNS and CDR2 SASEGT. In nucleotides, the CDR3 is TGTGCCAGCGTGACAGGCTCCTACGAGCAGTACTTC. This gives the protein CASVTGSYEQYF.